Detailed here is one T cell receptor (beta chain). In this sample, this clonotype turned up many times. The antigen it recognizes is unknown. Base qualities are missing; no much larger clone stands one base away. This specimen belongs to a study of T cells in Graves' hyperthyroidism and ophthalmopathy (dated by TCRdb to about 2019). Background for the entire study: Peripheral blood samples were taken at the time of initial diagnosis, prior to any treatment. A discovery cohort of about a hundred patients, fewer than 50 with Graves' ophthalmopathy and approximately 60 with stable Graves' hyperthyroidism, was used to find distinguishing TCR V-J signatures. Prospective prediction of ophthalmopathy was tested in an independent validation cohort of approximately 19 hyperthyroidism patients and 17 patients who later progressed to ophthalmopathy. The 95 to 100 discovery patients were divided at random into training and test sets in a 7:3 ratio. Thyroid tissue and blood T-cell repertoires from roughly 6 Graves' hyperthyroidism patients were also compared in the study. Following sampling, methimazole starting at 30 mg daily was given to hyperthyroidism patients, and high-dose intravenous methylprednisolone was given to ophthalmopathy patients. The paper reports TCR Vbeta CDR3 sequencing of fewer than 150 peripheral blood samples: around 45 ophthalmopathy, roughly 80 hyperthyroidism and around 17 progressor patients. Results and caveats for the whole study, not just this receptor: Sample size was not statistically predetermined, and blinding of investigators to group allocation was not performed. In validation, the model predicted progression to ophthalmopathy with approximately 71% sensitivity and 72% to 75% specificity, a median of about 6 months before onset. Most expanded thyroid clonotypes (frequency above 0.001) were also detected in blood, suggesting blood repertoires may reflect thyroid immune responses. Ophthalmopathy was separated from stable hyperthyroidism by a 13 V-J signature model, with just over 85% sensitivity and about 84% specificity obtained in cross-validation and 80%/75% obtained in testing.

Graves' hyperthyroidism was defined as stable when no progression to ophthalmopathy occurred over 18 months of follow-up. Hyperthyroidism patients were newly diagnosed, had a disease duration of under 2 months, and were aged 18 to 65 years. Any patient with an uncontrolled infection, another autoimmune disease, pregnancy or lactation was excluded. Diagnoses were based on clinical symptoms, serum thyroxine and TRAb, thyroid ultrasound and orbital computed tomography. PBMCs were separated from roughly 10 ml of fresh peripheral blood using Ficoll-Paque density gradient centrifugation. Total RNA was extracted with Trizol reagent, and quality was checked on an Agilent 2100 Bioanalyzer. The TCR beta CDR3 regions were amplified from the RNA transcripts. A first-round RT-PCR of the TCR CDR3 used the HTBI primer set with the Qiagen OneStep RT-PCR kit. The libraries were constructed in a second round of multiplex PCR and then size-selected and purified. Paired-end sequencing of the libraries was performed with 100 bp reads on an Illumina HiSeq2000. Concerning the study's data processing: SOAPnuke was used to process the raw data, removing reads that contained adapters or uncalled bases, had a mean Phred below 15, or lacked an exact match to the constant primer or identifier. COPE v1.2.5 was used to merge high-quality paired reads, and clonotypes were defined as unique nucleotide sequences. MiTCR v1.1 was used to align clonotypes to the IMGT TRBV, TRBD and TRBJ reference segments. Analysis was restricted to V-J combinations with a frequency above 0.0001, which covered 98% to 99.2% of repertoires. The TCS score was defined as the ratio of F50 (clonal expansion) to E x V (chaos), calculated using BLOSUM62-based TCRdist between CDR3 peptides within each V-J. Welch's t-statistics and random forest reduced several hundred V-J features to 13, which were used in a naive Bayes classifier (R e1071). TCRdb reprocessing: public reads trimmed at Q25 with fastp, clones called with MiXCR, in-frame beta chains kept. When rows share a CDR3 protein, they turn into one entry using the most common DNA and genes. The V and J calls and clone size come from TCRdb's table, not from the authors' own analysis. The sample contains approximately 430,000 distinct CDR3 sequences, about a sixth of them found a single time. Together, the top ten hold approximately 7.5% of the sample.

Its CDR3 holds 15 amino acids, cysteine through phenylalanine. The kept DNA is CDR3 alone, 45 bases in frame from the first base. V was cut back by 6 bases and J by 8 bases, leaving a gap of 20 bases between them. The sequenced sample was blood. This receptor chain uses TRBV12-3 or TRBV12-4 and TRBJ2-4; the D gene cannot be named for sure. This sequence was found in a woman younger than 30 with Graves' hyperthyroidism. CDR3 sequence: CASSEKGPLKDIQYF. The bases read TGTGCCAGCAGCGAAAAAGGGCCGCTAAAGGACATTCAGTACTTC.